The following is a TCR beta chain sequence with its context. As yet, its antigen is unknown. These data come from a study of cytomegalovirus exposure and HLA in healthy donors. Study observations and caveats: The sole available immune exposure information was CMV serostatus.

The PCR made use of 60 Vbeta and 13 Jbeta primers. This table comes from immunoSEQ multiplex PCR, and its TCRdb copy is limited to in-frame clones, with some not included. Of 90,000 to 110,000 clones listed, 76% are singletons. The TCR was taken from a man aged 35 to 55 in good health and CMV-seropositive. Sequencing was carried out using PBMCs.

CDR3 region: CASSLGTGGNQPQHF. CDR3 nucleotides: TGTGCCAGCAGCCTTGGGACAGGGGGCAATCAGCCCCAGCATTTT. This rearrangement joins TRBV5-6 to TRBJ1-5; TRBD1 agrees at 10 bases. The CDR3 loop spans 15 amino acids. V was clipped by 4 bases and J by 2 bases; unmatched bases: 3. CDR1 is SGHDT and CDR2 is YYEEEE in the germline V gene.